This passage covers 22 T cell receptor beta chains from one sample sequenced in a study of identifying expanded T cells in peripheral blood. Only in-frame clones appear in the TCRdb table, and some are missing; sequencing was by immunoSEQ multiplex PCR. The repertoire holds around 95,000 clones, with over 75% as singletons. The sequenced material came from blood. These receptor sequences come from a person between 18 and 75 years old in good health.

This clone was found once. CDR3 loop: CAISVGGQGTDTQYF. CDR3 coding DNA: TGTGCCATCAGTGTGGGGGGACAGGGGACAGATACGCAGTATTTT. The rearrangement joins TRBV10-3 to TRBJ2-3; 10 positions match TRBD1. The CDR3 covers 15 residues. V shed 4 bases, J shed 3 bases, and the junction held 4 bases outside the gene matches. Germline CDR1 and CDR2: ENHRY and SYGVKD.

The rearrangement links TRBV5-1 to TRBJ2-7; a weak D match, TRBD1 (6 bases). Trimming left V 5 bases short and J 4 bases short, with 13 bases between. The CDR3 is 13 residues long. Germline loops: CDR1 SGHRS, CDR2 YFSETQ. CDR3: CASRPGHGYEQYF. The CDR3 nucleotides are TGCGCCAGCAGGCCGGGACACGGGTACGAGCAGTACTTC. Full variable domain (outside the CDR3, taken from reference TRBV5-1 and TRBJ2-7): KAGVTQTPRYLIKTRGQQVTLSCSPISGHRSVSWYQQTPGQGLQFLFEYFSETQRNKGNFPGRFSGRQFSNSRSEMNVSTLELGDSALYLCASRPGHGYEQYFGPGTRLTVT.

In its sample, this clone was seen a few times. CDR3 nucleotides: TGTGCCAGTGTCCCTCCATCCGAGGGTGGCTACACCTTC. This encodes CASVPPSEGGYTF. This chain uses TRBV7-2 with TRBJ1-2, with D unclear. Germline lookup yields CDR1 SGHTA and CDR2 FQGNSA. The CDR3 covers 13 residues. Trimming stripped 9 bases from V and 7 bases from J, with 18 bases between.

V usage is TRBV5-8 and J usage is TRBJ1-4, with 7 bases aligning to TRBD1. V dropped 0 bases and J dropped 8; count of bases not matched to a gene: 4. CDR1 and CDR2 from the germline V gene are SGHTS and YDEGEE. The CDR3 has 14 residues. CDR3 in amino acids: CASSLDRGGEKLFF. In DNA, the CDR3 is TGTGCCAGCAGCTTGGACAGGGGAGGAGAAAAACTGTTTTTT.

The chain uses TRBV30 and TRBJ2-2, with TRBD1 matching 9 bases. The V segment lost 0 bases and the J segment 5 bases; nucleotides outside the gene matches: 7. Germline V lookup: CDR1 GTSNPN, CDR2 SVGIG (reference sequence). This CDR3 has 16 amino acids. CDR3 DNA: TGTGCCTGGAGTGTACCCCGGGACAGGGTAACCGGGGAGCTGTTTTTT. Its protein product is CAWSVPRDRVTGELFF.

J is TRBJ2-5 and V is TRBV18; D is unresolved. This CDR3 region has 14 residues. The V gene lost 6 bases and the J gene lost 1 base, with 12 bases spanning the gap. CDR1 and CDR2 (germline): KGHSH, LQKENI. CDR3 sequence (DNA): TGTGCCAGCTCGCCTCTACGGGCCCAAGAGACCCAGTACTTC. Translated, it gives CASSPLRAQETQYF.

The chain uses TRBV9 and TRBJ2-7; maybe TRBD2 (7 bases). Trimming removed 0 bases at V and 0 bases at J, with 16 bases between. The CDR3 has 17 amino acids. CDR1 and CDR2 from the germline V gene are SGDLS and YYNGEE. In DNA, the CDR3 is TGTGCCAGCAGCGTAGAGTCGGGGGGCTTCAGCTCCTACGAGCAGTACTTC. Its protein product is CASSVESGGFSSYEQYF.

CDR3 sequence reads: CASSSRLGSGRGDTQYF. The CDR3 DNA follows: TGTGCCAGCAGCTCCCGACTCGGTAGCGGGAGAGGGGATACGCAGTATTTT. V is TRBV13 and J is TRBJ2-3; TRBD2 matches 9 bases. The CDR3 loop spans 17 amino acids. CDR1 and CDR2 (germline): PRHDT, FYEKMQ (reference sequence). Losses at the gene ends were 4 bases for V and 6 bases for J; bases not matched to a gene: 14.

V usage is TRBV2 and J usage is TRBJ2-1, with D possibly TRBD1 on 7 matching bases. The germline gives CDR1 SNHLY, CDR2 FYNNEI. The V end lost 7 bases, the J end lost 3 bases, and 16 bases lay between the germline ends. This CDR3 is built from 15 residues. CDR3 nucleotide sequence: TGTGCCAGCAACGGAGGGGCAGGGGGCTACAATGAGCAGTTCTTC. It encodes CASNGGAGGYNEQFF.

The chain recombines TRBV11-2 with TRBJ2-1; D not certain. The V and J ends lost 5 bases and 6 bases respectively, with 17 bases between them. The CDR3 consists of 15 residues. Germline V lookup: CDR1 SGHAT, CDR2 FQNNGV. CDR3 amino acids: CASSAIDRRFNEQFF. DNA of the CDR3: TGTGCCAGCAGCGCAATCGACCGACGGTTCAATGAGCAGTTCTTC.

The gene calls are TRBV6-5 and TRBJ1-5; perhaps TRBD1 as D (5 bases). The CDR3 covers 15 residues. Germline V lookup: CDR1 MNHEY, CDR2 SVGAGI. The V end lost 6 bases, the J end lost 0 bases, and 12 bases lay between the germline ends. CDR3 sequence reads: CASRKGRDSNQPQHF. The CDR3 region has the DNA TGTGCCAGCAGAAAGGGACGGGATAGCAATCAGCCCCAGCATTTT.

The chain combines TRBV5-4 with TRBJ1-2; TRBD1 matches 7 bases. The CDR3 is 13 residues long. J was trimmed by 8 bases and V by 3 bases; bases with no gene match: 7. In germline, CDR1 is SGHNT, CDR2 YYREEE (reference sequence). This CDR3 is CASSSKGQSGYTF. As DNA, the CDR3 is TGTGCCAGCAGCTCGAAGGGACAGAGCGGCTACACCTTC.

This chain joins TRBV30 and TRBJ2-1; 9 bases are a match to TRBD2. Germline trimming cut 2 bases from V and 9 bases from J; bases unmatched to any gene: 11. The CDR3 consists of 15 residues. In germline, CDR1 is GTSNPN, CDR2 SVGIG (reference sequence). CDR3 bases: TGTGCCTGGAGTCCTGGCGGGAGGGCCAAGATTGAGCAGTTCTTC. Translation gives CAWSPGGRAKIEQFF.

V and J are TRBV7-9 and TRBJ1-3, with D possibly TRBD1 on 5 matching bases. V lost 3 bases to trimming and J lost 4 bases, with 16 bases between them. This CDR3 has 16 residues. CDR1 is SEHNR, CDR2 FQNEAQ, per germline (reference sequence). DNA of the CDR3: TGTGCCAGCAGCTTTAGTGGGGGACTGAGGGGAAACACCATATATTTT. The encoded protein is CASSFSGGLRGNTIYF.

In this sample, this clone turned up once. The V and J genes are TRBV5-6 and TRBJ1-1; TRBD1 might be the D (6 bases). Germline V gene data show CDR1 as SGHDT and CDR2 as YYEEEE. The germline V and J ends were trimmed by 2 bases and 7 bases, with 15 bases remaining between them. The CDR3 sequence is 14 residues long. CDR3 DNA sequence: TGTGCCAGCAGCTTCCGACAGGACAGAAATGAAGCTTTCTTT. Translated, it gives CASSFRQDRNEAFF.

This clone was picked up a small number of times. This chain links TRBV19 with TRBJ2-3, with 16 positions matching TRBD2. The CDR3 has 17 residues. The V and J ends lost 6 bases and 4 bases, in that order; junction bases with no gene match: 7. Germline V gene data show CDR1 as LNHDA and CDR2 as SQIVND (reference sequence). The CDR3 bases are TGTGCCAGTAGCTCTTTGGGGACTAGCGGGGGGGCAGATACGCAGTATTTT. It codes for CASSSLGTSGGADTQYF.

The chain couples TRBV5-4 to TRBJ2-7; D is perhaps TRBD2 (5 bases). This CDR3 comprises 14 residues. Trimming cost V 4 bases and J 1 base, with 12 bases left between them. CDR1 SGHNT and CDR2 YYREEE come from the germline V gene (reference sequence). The CDR3 sequence: CASSTPGVSYEQYF. The CDR3 region has the DNA TGTGCCAGCAGCACCCCCGGGGTTTCCTACGAGCAGTACTTC.

This sequence joins TRBV5-1 and TRBJ2-5; possibly TRBD2 for D (6 bases). The CDR3 length is 14 residues. CDR1 SGHRS and CDR2 YFSETQ come from the germline V gene. The V end was cut by 4 bases, the J end by 2 bases, with 12 bases between. The CDR3 loop reads CASSPGTQQETQYF. In nucleotides, the CDR3 is TGCGCCAGCAGCCCCGGGACTCAACAAGAGACCCAGTACTTC.

This chain connects TRBV9 to TRBJ2-3; TRBD2 is a possible D gene (6 bases). CDR1 SGDLS and CDR2 YYNGEE come from the germline V gene. The CDR3 totals 14 residues. Trimming cost V 0 bases and J 4 bases, with 9 bases left between them. This CDR3 reads CASSVGPSADTQYF. The DNA for the CDR3 is TGTGCCAGCAGCGTAGGGCCTAGCGCAGATACGCAGTATTTT.

CDR3 sequence: CASSLVGGQNNEQFF. CDR3 in DNA: TGTGCCAGCAGCTTAGTAGGGGGACAGAACAATGAGCAGTTCTTC. The chain has TRBV11-2 and TRBJ2-1; TRBD1 aligns across 7 bases. This CDR3 is built from 15 residues. V shed 1 base and J 5 bases; nucleotides not matched to a gene: 5. Germline loops: CDR1 SGHAT, CDR2 FQNNGV.

The chain recombines TRBV30 with TRBJ2-1; no clear D gene. CDR3 length: 15 residues. Trimming stripped 2 bases from V and 2 bases from J, with 13 bases between. Germline loops: CDR1 GTSNPN, CDR2 SVGIG (reference sequence). The CDR3 here is CAWSQARTTYNEQFF. In DNA, the CDR3 is TGTGCCTGGAGTCAGGCGAGAACTACCTACAATGAGCAGTTCTTC.

Details on this clone: The same CDR3 is also encoded by other DNA sequences in this sample. The gene calls are TRBV6-5 and TRBJ2-5; D call uncertain. The CDR3 is 14 residues long. Deletions cut 0 bases from V and 2 bases from J, with 7 bases between. CDR1 and CDR2 (germline): MNHEY, SVGAGI. The chain's CDR3 is CASSYSWGQETQYF. CDR3 bases: TGTGCCAGCAGTTACTCCTGGGGACAAGAGACCCAGTACTTC.